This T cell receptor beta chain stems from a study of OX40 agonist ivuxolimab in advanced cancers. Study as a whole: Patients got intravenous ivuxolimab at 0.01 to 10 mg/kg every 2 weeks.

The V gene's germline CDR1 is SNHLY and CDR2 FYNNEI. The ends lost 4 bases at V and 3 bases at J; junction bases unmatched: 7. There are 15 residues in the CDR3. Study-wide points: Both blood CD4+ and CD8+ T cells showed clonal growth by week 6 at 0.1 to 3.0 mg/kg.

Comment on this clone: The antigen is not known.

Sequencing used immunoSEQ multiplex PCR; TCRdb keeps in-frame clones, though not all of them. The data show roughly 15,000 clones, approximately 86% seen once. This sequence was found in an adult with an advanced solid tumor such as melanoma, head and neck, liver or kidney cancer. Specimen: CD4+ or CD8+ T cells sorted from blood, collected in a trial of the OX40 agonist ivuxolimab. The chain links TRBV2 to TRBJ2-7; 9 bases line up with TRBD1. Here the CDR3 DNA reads TGTGCCAGCAGTGCGCCGGGACAGGGCATCTACGAGCAGTACTTC. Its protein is CASSAPGQGIYEQYF.